The 17 T cell receptor beta chains below were found in one sample sequenced in a study of blood T cells in healthy people across ages. It was with a sample-barcoded 5' primer and a J-beta primer mix that a second PCR of roughly 6 to 12 cycles was run. TCRdb re-analysed the 5' RACE reads in MiXCR, keeping a single row per CDR3 protein. The table has 600,000 or so distinct CDR3 sequences, less than 35% seen once. Sequencing was performed on blood. These receptors all stem from a woman of 80 years or more in good health.

This clonotype was seen more than once but under ten times. The genes are TRBV6-1 and TRBJ1-5; no definite D call. The V end lost 2 bases, the J end lost 1 base, and 15 bases lay between the germline ends. The CDR3 totals 17 residues. The germline V gene has CDR1 MNHNS and CDR2 SASEGT. The CDR3 nucleotides are TGTGCCAGCAGTGAAACCGGGTATAGGGCAAGCAATCAGCCCCAGCATTTT. Its translation is CASSETGYRASNQPQHF.

The table lists this clonotype with many counts. The V gene is TRBV29-1, the J gene TRBJ2-7; TRBD1 aligns across 7 bases. The V segment lost 7 bases and the J segment 5 bases; nucleotides outside the gene matches: 5. The CDR3 has 11 residues. Germline V gives CDR1 SQVTM, CDR2 ANQGSEA. The CDR3 DNA follows: TGCAGCGCCACAGGGGACCACGAGCAGTACTTC. As protein: CSATGDHEQYF.

Turning to this clonotype: A much more abundant neighbour one base away suggests this may be a read error. The genes are TRBV6-2 or TRBV6-3 and TRBJ2-4; D not certain. CDR3 length: 15 amino acids. Trimming left V 2 bases short and J 13 bases short, with 21 bases between. Per the germline V gene, CDR1 is MNHEY and CDR2 is SVGEGT. The CDR3 DNA follows: TGTGCCAGCAGTTACGGGCTTGGGTTCCTCTCTGAGCAGTACTTC. It yields the protein CASSYGLGFLSEQYF.

The gene calls are TRBV5-1 and TRBJ1-4, with a possible D match to TRBD1 (5 bases). CDR1 is SGHRS, CDR2 YFSETQ, per germline. V shed 3 bases and J shed 0 bases, with 12 bases lying between them. CDR3 length equals 16 residues. The CDR3 protein is CASSWIGEATNEKLFF. The DNA for the CDR3 is TGCGCCAGCAGCTGGATAGGGGAGGCAACTAATGAAAAACTGTTTTTT. The full variable domain, its missing parts supplied by reference TRBV5-1 and TRBJ1-4, is KAGVTQTPRYLIKTRGQQVTLSCSPISGHRSVSWYQQTPGQGLQFLFEYFSETQRNKGNFPGRFSGRQFSNSRSEMNVSTLELGDSALYLCASSWIGEATNEKLFFGSGTQLSVL.

A note on this clonotype: A much larger clonotype is one base distant, so this may be a read error. The gene calls are TRBV11-1 and TRBJ2-6; D unresolved. CDR3 length: 16 amino acids. Per the germline V gene, CDR1 is SGHAT and CDR2 is FQDESV (reference sequence). CDR3 protein: CTSSSTVRSGANVLTF. The CDR3 region has the DNA TGTACCAGCAGCTCCACCGTGAGGTCTGGGGCCAACGTCCTGACTTTC. Combining the CDR3 with reference TRBV11-1 and TRBJ2-6 gives the whole variable domain EAEVAQSPRYKITEKSQAVAFWCDPISGHATLYWYRQILGQGPELLVQFQDESVVDDSQLPKDRFSAERLKGVDSTLKIQPAELGDSAMYLCTSSSTVRSGANVLTFGAGSRLTVL.

The rearrangement uses TRBV28 and TRBJ2-3, with unresolved D. The germline gives CDR1 MDHEN, CDR2 SYDVKM. V was shortened by 4 bases and J by 2 bases, with 10 bases between the two germline ends. The CDR3 extends over 14 amino acids. The CDR3: CASSSPPPTDTQYF. The CDR3, as DNA: TGTGCCAGCAGTTCCCCCCCTCCCACAGATACGCAGTATTTT. Looking up the rest from reference TRBV28 and TRBJ2-3 gives the full variable domain: DVKVTQSSRYLVKRTGEKVFLECVQDMDHENMFWYRQDPGLGLRLIYFSYDVKMKEKGDIPEGYSVSREKKERFSLILESASTNQTSMYLCASSSPPPTDTQYFGPGTRLTVL.

The chain is built from TRBV7-2 and TRBJ1-6; 8 bases fit TRBD1. Germline V gene sequence: CDR1 SGHTA, CDR2 FQGNSA. V shed 1 base and J 9 bases; nucleotides not matched to a gene: 8. This CDR3 spans 16 amino acids. CDR3 loop: CASSLGAGGVSSPLHF. CDR3 in DNA: TGTGCCAGCAGCTTAGGTGCAGGGGGCGTAAGTTCACCCCTCCACTTT.

This clonotype was detected many times. V usage is TRBV27 and J usage is TRBJ2-7, with TRBD1 matching over 7 bases. V shed 9 bases and J 4 bases; nucleotides not matched to a gene: 6. The germline V gene has CDR1 MNHEY and CDR2 SMNVEV (reference sequence). The CDR3 totals 12 residues. CDR3 in DNA: TGTGCCAGTCGACAGGGCCAATACGAGCAGTACTTC. Encoded protein: CASRQGQYEQYF.

This clonotype came up a few times. The V gene is TRBV27, the J gene TRBJ1-1; 7 nucleotides line up with TRBD1. This CDR3 has 14 residues. Germline CDR1 and CDR2: MNHEY and SMNVEV (reference sequence). Trimming at V came to 9 bases and at J to 2 bases, leaving 9 bases not matched to a gene. The CDR3 DNA follows: TGTGCCAGAAGTCGGACAGGATCAAACACTGAAGCTTTCTTT. Translating gives CARSRTGSNTEAFF.

The chain combines TRBV7-8 with TRBJ2-3; D is perhaps TRBD1 (5 bases). The V gene lost 2 bases and the J gene lost 2 bases, with 14 bases spanning the gap. This CDR3 is 16 amino acids long. Germline CDR1 is SGHVS and CDR2 is FQNEAQ. The CDR3 DNA sequence: TGTGCCAGCAGCTTACAAGGGCAGGGCTTCACAGATACGCAGTATTTT. This encodes CASSLQGQGFTDTQYF.

With respect to this clonotype: A much larger clone sits a single nucleotide away, making a read error possible. The chain joins TRBV5-6 to TRBJ2-3; D uncertain. V was cut by 3 bases and J by 0 bases, with 14 bases left in between. There are 16 residues in the CDR3. Per germline, CDR1 SGHDT and CDR2 YYEEEE. DNA for the CDR3: TGTGCCAGCAGCTCCAACCGGGCCCCAAGCACAGATACGCAGTATTTT. This codes for CASSSNRAPSTDTQYF.

The rearrangement joins TRBV6-1 to TRBJ2-2; D is ambiguous. The ends were cut back, 3 bases at V and 6 bases at J, with 14 bases in the middle. Germline CDR1 reads MNHNS; CDR2 reads SASEGT. CDR3 length equals 15 residues. CDR3 in DNA: TGTGCCAGCAGTGATGGAGTCCCACCGGCCGGGGAGCTGTTTTTT. Its protein is CASSDGVPPAGELFF.

With regard to this clonotype: It may be a read error: a sequence one base away is much more abundant. The J gene is TRBJ2-1, the V gene TRBV2, with D possibly being TRBD2 (5 bases). This CDR3 is 15 amino acids long. In germline, CDR1 is SNHLY, CDR2 FYNNEI. In DNA form, the CDR3 reads TGTGCCAGCAGTGAACGGGGTAGCTCCTACAATGAGCGGTTCTTC. Translation gives CASSERGSSYNERFF.

This clonotype was detected only once. The V call is TRBV29-1, the J call TRBJ2-7; 8 bases are shared with TRBD1. V gave up 3 bases and J gave up 0 bases; unmatched junction bases: 7. Germline assignment: CDR1 SQVTM and CDR2 ANQGSEA. This CDR3 region has 15 residues. Here the CDR3 reads CSVDDGQGLSYEQYF. CDR3 nucleotide sequence: TGCAGCGTTGATGACGGACAGGGACTCTCCTACGAGCAGTACTTC.

This rearrangement joins TRBV10-3 to TRBJ1-2, with 9 bases aligning to TRBD1. The CDR3 length is 12 residues. The germline CDR1 and CDR2 sequences are ENHRY and SYGVKD. V shed 10 bases, J shed 4 bases, and the junction held 4 bases outside the gene matches. CDR3 bases: TGTGCCACGCAGGACAGGGGCTATGGCTACACCTTC. As protein: CATQDRGYGYTF.

This clonotype was recorded once. A much larger clone lies a single base off, so this may be a read error. The rearrangement links TRBV27 to TRBJ2-7, with 10 bases aligning to TRBD1. The V gene's germline CDR1 is MNHEY and CDR2 SMNVEV (reference sequence). V lost 8 bases, J lost 2 bases, and 6 bases stayed unmatched. The CDR3 loop spans 14 amino acids. CDR3 protein: CASQVGTGAYEQYF. CDR3 coding DNA: TGTGCCAGCCAAGTCGGGACAGGGGCCTACGAGCAGTACTTC.

For this clonotype: This may come from a read error, since a much larger clone is one base off. The rearrangement joins TRBV9 to TRBJ2-1, with D maybe TRBD1 (6 bases). The CDR3 loop spans 14 amino acids. V was cut by 3 bases and J by 7 bases, with 14 bases left in between. In germline, CDR1 is SGDLS, CDR2 YYNGEE. CDR3 protein: CASSGGGSLNEQFF. In DNA, the CDR3 is TGTGCCAGCAGCGGAGGGGGTAGCCTAAATGAGCAGTTCTTC.